The sequence of this T cell receptor beta chain was determined in a study of T cell repertoires in cytomegalovirus infection. Study background: Public TCR beta signatures were indicative of both CMV infection and a matching HLA type. Study-wide points: CMV-specific HLA-C-restricted TCR beta clonotypes dominated the ex vivo response.

TCRdb re-analysed the reads in MiXCR, keeping a single row per CDR3 protein. The repertoire holds about 830,000 distinct CDR3 sequences, with approximately 32% as singletons. This CDR3 region has 15 residues. Germline values: CDR1 SGHVS, CDR2 FNYEAQ. Trimming removed 6 bases from V and 0 bases from J; junction bases left unmatched: 7. Notes on this clonotype: Antigen unknown.

This chain links TRBV7-6 with TRBJ2-7; 8 nucleotides match TRBD2. The sequencing here drew on cultured CD8+ T cells from PBMCs, taken from culture after CMV antigen stimulation. This TCR derives from a human donor in good health (CMV status not recorded). Some clones in this sample may be carry-over from other donors' samples. The CDR3 loop reads CASSPRGGFSYEQYF. As DNA, the CDR3 is TGTGCCAGCAGTCCCCGGGGGGGTTTCTCCTACGAGCAGTACTTC.